Following are 27 T cell receptor beta chains from one sample sequenced in a study of T cell changes during pregnancy in multiple sclerosis. Clones were read by immunoSEQ multiplex PCR, and TCRdb kept only the in-frame ones, dropping some. The sample includes around 130,000 clones, about 93% of them seen just once. The sequences come from peripheral blood, collected before pregnancy. These receptors originate from a female donor with multiple sclerosis, enrolled in a pregnancy study.

This rearrangement joins TRBV27 to TRBJ2-7, with no clear D. CDR1 MNHEY and CDR2 SMNVEV come from the germline V gene (reference sequence). The CDR3 is 14 amino acids. V was pared by 5 bases and J by 3 bases, with 14 bases between. CDR3 DNA sequence: TGTGCCAGCAGTATTCGAGGAACCCACTACGAGCAGTACTTC. Translating gives CASSIRGTHYEQYF.

The genes are TRBV11-3 and TRBJ2-5, with 9 bases fitting TRBD1. CDR3 length: 13 residues. V gave up 3 bases and J gave up 6 bases; unmatched junction bases: 2. Germline loops: CDR1 SGHNT, CDR2 YENEEA. The CDR3 nucleotides are TGTGCCAGCAGCTTCGGACAGGGGAAGACCCAGTACTTC. It specifies CASSFGQGKTQYF.

The chain recombines TRBV11-2 with TRBJ1-2, with 9 bases lining up with TRBD1. Trimming took 5 bases from V and 7 from J; bases not matched to a gene: 5. Germline V gene lookup returns CDR1 SGHAT and CDR2 FQNNGV. The CDR3 consists of 13 residues. The CDR3 reads CASSEGQGAGYTF. DNA for the CDR3: TGTGCCAGCAGCGAGGGACAGGGCGCTGGCTACACCTTC.

This clone appeared once. The chain couples TRBV11-2 to TRBJ1-1; perhaps TRBD1 as D (5 bases). This CDR3 has 12 residues. Germline CDR1 SGHAT, CDR2 FQNNGV. Trimming left V 3 bases short and J 9 bases short, with 11 bases between. This chain's CDR3 is CASSLGGEKAFF. In DNA, the CDR3 is TGTGCCAGCAGCTTGGGAGGGGAGAAAGCTTTCTTT.

This clone was seen only once. V usage is TRBV9 and J usage is TRBJ2-6, with D uncertain. With 3 bases removed from V and 0 bases from J, the gap between germline ends came to 4 bases. The CDR3 runs 14 residues. CDR1 SGDLS and CDR2 YYNGEE come from the germline V gene. The CDR3 DNA is TGTGCCAGCAGCGCCAGCTCTGGGGCCAACGTCCTGACTTTC. The encoded protein is CASSASSGANVLTF.

The chain uses TRBV6-5 and TRBJ1-4; D is uncertain. This CDR3 comprises 13 residues. Trimming cost V 3 bases and J 8 bases, with 10 bases left between them. Germline CDR1 MNHEY, CDR2 SVGAGI. The CDR3 protein is CASSYLRLEKLFF. CDR3 DNA: TGTGCCAGCAGTTATCTACGCCTGGAAAAACTGTTTTTT.

V and J are TRBV19 and TRBJ1-4; the D gene is possibly TRBD1 (6 bases). Trimming cost V 6 bases and J 4 bases, with 15 bases left between them. CDR1 and CDR2 from the germline V gene are LNHDA and SQIVND (reference sequence). The CDR3 contains 15 residues. The CDR3 DNA sequence: TGTGCCAGTAGGAAGGGGGTGGCTTTTAATGAAAAACTGTTTTTT. It translates to CASRKGVAFNEKLFF.

The chain employs TRBV5-4 and TRBJ2-7, with no clear D. V was trimmed by 0 bases and J by 0 bases, leaving 10 bases between them. Germline V lookup: CDR1 SGHNT, CDR2 YYREEE (reference sequence). This CDR3 is 15 amino acids long. CDR3 amino acids: CASSLARASSYEQYF. CDR3 coding DNA: TGTGCCAGCAGCTTGGCCCGAGCGTCCTCCTACGAGCAGTACTTC.

V usage is TRBV5-1 and J usage is TRBJ1-2; D is undetermined. Germline assignment: CDR1 SGHRS and CDR2 YFSETQ. Trimming took off 2 bases at V and 0 bases at J, with 5 bases between the two ends. The CDR3 totals 13 residues. The CDR3: CASSLSANYGYTF. The CDR3 coding sequence is TGCGCCAGCAGCTTATCCGCTAACTATGGCTACACCTTC.

The rearrangement uses TRBV19 and TRBJ1-5, with 8 bases that match TRBD1. The V gene's germline CDR1 is LNHDA and CDR2 SQIVND (reference sequence). V lost 4 bases, J lost 4 bases, and 6 bases stayed unmatched. CDR3 length equals 15 residues. CDR3 amino acids: CASSSGRGRNQPQHF. The CDR3 DNA follows: TGTGCCAGTAGTAGTGGCAGGGGGCGGAATCAGCCCCAGCATTTT.

A note on this clone: The junction departs from the called germline gene at one end, perhaps through a read error. The CDR3 sequence is CASRMQDSSEANVLTF. The CDR3 DNA reads TGTGCCAGCCGAATGCAAGACAGCTCTGAGGCCAACGTCCTGACTTTC. The genes are TRBV6-6 and TRBJ2-6, with D perhaps TRBD1 (5 bases). This CDR3 comprises 16 residues. The germline gives CDR1 MNHNY, CDR2 SVGAGI (reference sequence).

The rearrangement links TRBV11-3 to TRBJ2-7; TRBD1 might be the D (6 bases). This CDR3 has 15 residues. The V end lost 6 bases, the J end lost 4 bases, and 19 bases lay between the germline ends. Germline V gene lookup returns CDR1 SGHNT and CDR2 YENEEA. The CDR3 coding sequence is TGTGCCAGCAGTCATTTACCGGGACACCAATACGAGCAGTACTTC. This encodes CASSHLPGHQYEQYF.

V gene TRBV29-1 combines with J gene TRBJ1-2, with D perhaps matching TRBD1 (6 bases). The germline V gene has CDR1 SQVTM and CDR2 ANQGSEA. The length of the CDR3 is 15 residues. Trimming stripped 3 bases from V and 7 bases from J, with 21 bases between. The CDR3 protein is CSVEGRGGDLSGYTF. The CDR3 DNA follows: TGCAGCGTTGAGGGGCGAGGGGGGGACCTAAGTGGCTACACCTTC.

The rearrangement links TRBV2 to TRBJ1-5; D is ambiguous. This CDR3 has 15 residues. With 2 bases removed from V and 5 bases from J, the gap between germline ends came to 13 bases. CDR1 is SNHLY, CDR2 FYNNEI, per germline. In DNA, the CDR3 is TGTGCCAGCAGTGAAAATTTGGCGGGTTATCAGCCCCAGCATTTT. This encodes CASSENLAGYQPQHF.

This chain uses TRBV2 with TRBJ2-2; 7 bases fit TRBD2. The CDR3 totals 13 residues. Germline CDR1 is SNHLY and CDR2 is FYNNEI. After removal of 10 bases from V and 1 base from J, the junction contained 3 bases not matched to a gene. The CDR3 DNA is TGTGCCACCAGCGGGGTGAACACCGGGGAGCTGTTTTTT. It codes for CATSGVNTGELFF.

V is TRBV9 and J is TRBJ2-3, with TRBD2 identical over 11 bases. CDR3 length: 16 amino acids. Germline V lookup: CDR1 SGDLS, CDR2 YYNGEE. V lost 0 bases and J lost 7; bases outside the gene matches: 7. The CDR3 DNA reads TGTGCCAGCAGCGTAGCGGGGACTAGCGGTAGGAATACGCAGTATTTT. This gives the protein CASSVAGTSGRNTQYF.

This clone was detected once. This chain connects TRBV19 to TRBJ1-5; 8 nucleotides match TRBD1. J was trimmed by 6 bases and V by 6 bases; bases with no gene match: 10. CDR1 is LNHDA, CDR2 SQIVND, per germline (reference sequence). The CDR3 is 15 residues long. CDR3 bases: TGTGCCAGTAGATGGACCCAGGGGGCGGGTCAGCCCCAGCATTTT. Translation: CASRWTQGAGQPQHF.

The V call is TRBV7-3, the J call TRBJ2-1, with TRBD2 matching over 15 bases. The germline gives CDR1 SGHTA, CDR2 FQGTGA. The J segment lost 8 bases and the V segment lost 2 bases, leaving 1 base of the junction unmatched. The CDR3 totals 15 residues. The CDR3 DNA follows: TGTGCCAGCAGCTTACGGACTAGCGGGAGGGATGAGCAGTTCTTC. The encoded protein is CASSLRTSGRDEQFF. Looking up the rest from reference TRBV7-3 and TRBJ2-1 gives the full variable domain: GAGVSQTPSNKVTEKGKYVELRCDPISGHTALYWYRQSLGQGPEFLIYFQGTGAADDSGLPNDRFFAVRPEGSVSTLKIQRTERGDSAVYLCASSLRTSGRDEQFFGPGTRLTVL.

The chain combines TRBV27 with TRBJ2-5; D remains ambiguous. The CDR3 consists of 14 residues. Germline CDR1 reads MNHEY; CDR2 reads SMNVEV (reference sequence). The ends were cut back, 4 bases at V and 4 bases at J, with 13 bases in the middle. The CDR3 loop is CASSSKLFPETQYF. In nucleotides, the CDR3 is TGTGCCAGCAGTTCTAAACTTTTCCCAGAGACCCAGTACTTC.

This sequence joins TRBV6-6 and TRBJ2-6; 7 bases map to TRBD2. Germline-derived CDR1 and CDR2 are MNHNY and SVGAGI (reference sequence). The CDR3 extends over 16 amino acids. The J segment lost 8 bases and the V segment lost 4 bases, leaving 11 bases of the junction unmatched. The CDR3 bases are TGTGCCAGCAGTTCCCAGTTCCAAGCGGGGTCCAACGTCCTGACTTTC. Amino acid sequence: CASSSQFQAGSNVLTF.

V gene TRBV10-3 combines with J gene TRBJ1-2; TRBD1 matches at 9 bases. Per germline, CDR1 ENHRY and CDR2 SYGVKD. V was clipped by 0 bases and J by 4 bases; unmatched bases: 6. The CDR3 sequence is 16 residues long. In DNA, the CDR3 is TGTGCCATCAGTGAGTCTTTACAGGGGGCTTCCTATGGCTACACCTTC. It specifies CAISESLQGASYGYTF.

The rearrangement joins TRBV11-2 to TRBJ2-2; D not resolved. Germline V gene sequence: CDR1 SGHAT, CDR2 FQNNGV. Trimming removed 3 bases from V and 3 bases from J, with 2 bases in between. This CDR3 region has 12 residues. CDR3 sequence: CASSFYTGELFF. In DNA form, the CDR3 reads TGTGCCAGCAGCTTCTACACCGGGGAGCTGTTTTTT.

The rearrangement links TRBV6-6 to TRBJ1-2, with TRBD1 as a possible D gene (5 bases). The germline CDR1 and CDR2 sequences are MNHNY and SVGAGI (reference sequence). This CDR3 is 13 amino acids long. Trimming stripped 5 bases from V and 5 bases from J, with 12 bases between. This CDR3 reads CASSKGTQYGYTF. CDR3 DNA sequence: TGTGCCAGCAGTAAAGGGACTCAGTATGGCTACACCTTC.

The chain employs TRBV2 and TRBJ2-7; no clear D. V lost 5 bases to trimming and J lost 2 bases, with 10 bases between them. Germline assignment: CDR1 SNHLY and CDR2 FYNNEI. The CDR3 covers 13 residues. The CDR3 DNA reads TGTGCCAGCAGTCAGGCCTTTACCTACGAGCAGTACTTC. Protein sequence: CASSQAFTYEQYF.

The genes are TRBV4-2 and TRBJ2-2; the D is unclear. Trimming removed 1 base from V and 0 bases from J, with 12 bases in between. This CDR3 contains 17 residues. Germline CDR1 reads LGHNA; CDR2 reads YNFKEQ. The CDR3 loop reads CASSQGAGYANTGELFF. Written as DNA, the CDR3 is TGTGCCAGCAGCCAAGGGGCAGGCTACGCGAACACCGGGGAGCTGTTTTTT.

The chain uses TRBV7-2 and TRBJ2-7, with TRBD2 matching 14 bases. CDR1 is SGHTA and CDR2 is FQGNSA in the germline V gene. The CDR3 is 18 residues long. After removal of 5 bases from V and 1 base from J, the junction contained 10 bases not matched to a gene. CDR3: CASSPAPRLAGGSYEQYF. DNA for the CDR3: TGTGCCAGCAGCCCAGCCCCCCGACTAGCGGGGGGGTCCTACGAGCAGTACTTC.

This rearrangement joins TRBV19 to TRBJ1-2, with D possibly being TRBD1 (5 bases). Trimming took off 3 bases at V and 0 bases at J, with 11 bases between the two ends. Germline V CDR1 and CDR2: LNHDA, SQIVND (reference sequence). This CDR3 has 15 residues. The CDR3 DNA reads TGTGCCAGTAGTATGGGGCAGAAACCTAACTATGGCTACACCTTC. Translating gives CASSMGQKPNYGYTF.